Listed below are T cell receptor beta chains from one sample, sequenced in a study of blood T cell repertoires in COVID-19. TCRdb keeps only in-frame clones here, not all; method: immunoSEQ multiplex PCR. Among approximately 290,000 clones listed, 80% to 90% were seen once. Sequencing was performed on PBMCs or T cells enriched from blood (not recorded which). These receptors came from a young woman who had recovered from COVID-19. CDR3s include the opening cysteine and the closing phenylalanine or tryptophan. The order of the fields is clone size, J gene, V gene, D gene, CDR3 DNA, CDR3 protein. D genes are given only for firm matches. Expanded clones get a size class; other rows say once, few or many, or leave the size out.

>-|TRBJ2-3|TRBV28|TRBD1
TGTGCCAGCAGTTTTGGGACAGGAACAGATACGCAGTATTTT
CASSFGTGTDTQYF
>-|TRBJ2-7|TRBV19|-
TGTGCCAGTAGTTCTGGACTTAACTACGAGCAGTACTTC
CASSSGLNYEQYF
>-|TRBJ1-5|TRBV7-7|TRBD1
TGTGCCAGCAGCTTAGAGAGACAGGGTTGTAGCAATCAGCCCCAGCATTTT
CASSLERQGCSNQPQHF
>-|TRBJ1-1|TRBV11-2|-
TGTGCCAGCAGCTTGGCTTTGGGGACACGCAAAGCTTTCTTT
CASSLALGTRKAFF
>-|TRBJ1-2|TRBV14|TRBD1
TGTGCCAGCAGCCAACAGGGGGAGGTCTATGGCTACACCTTC
CASSQQGEVYGYTF
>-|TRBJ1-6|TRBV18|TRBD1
TGTGCCAGCTCACCCACAGGGGGCAATTCACCCCTCCACTTT
CASSPTGGNSPLHF
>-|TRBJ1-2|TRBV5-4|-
TGTGCCAGCAGCTTGGTTGGAGATAACTATGGCTACACCTTC
CASSLVGDNYGYTF
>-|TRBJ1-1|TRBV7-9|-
TGTGCCAGCAGCCCCCTTGGGGGGGCGAGGACTGAAGCTTTCTTT
CASSPLGGARTEAFF
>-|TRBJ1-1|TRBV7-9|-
TGTGCCAGCAGCTTAGGAATGGTGGCAGGGAATACCGCTGAAGCTTTCTTT
CASSLGMVAGNTAEAFF
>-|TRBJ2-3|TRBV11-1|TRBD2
TGTGCCAGCAGTCGGGGGGGGACTAGCACAGATACGCAGTATTTT
CASSRGGTSTDTQYF
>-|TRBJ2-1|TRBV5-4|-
TGTGCCAGCAGCCTAAACGCTGGACAAGCTTCCTACAATGAGCAGTTCTTC
CASSLNAGQASYNEQFF
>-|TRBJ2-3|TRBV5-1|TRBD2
TGCGCCAGCAGCTTGTCTGGGACTAGCTCCACAGATACGCAGTATTTT
CASSLSGTSSTDTQYF
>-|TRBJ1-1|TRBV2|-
TGTGCCAGCAGTGAAAAGGGAGGGTTCGGGCGGAACACTGAAGCTTTCTTT
CASSEKGGFGRNTEAFF
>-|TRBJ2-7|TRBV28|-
TGTGCCAGCAGTTTAGCGGGACGGAACTACGAGCAGTACTTC
CASSLAGRNYEQYF
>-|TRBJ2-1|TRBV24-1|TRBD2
TGTGCCACCTCTAGCGGGGTGAGGTTCGGTGATGATGAGCAGTTCTTC
CATSSGVRFGDDEQFF
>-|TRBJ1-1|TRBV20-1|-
TGCAGTGCTAGAGGCGGAATTGGGGCTTTCTTT
CSARGGIGAFF
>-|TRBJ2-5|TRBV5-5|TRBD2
TGTGCCAGCAGCTTTGGAGGGGAGGGGCACCAAGAGACCCAGTACTTC
CASSFGGEGHQETQYF
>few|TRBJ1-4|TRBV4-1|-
TGCGCCAGCAGCTTGGGTTCAGGGTTCGGTGAAAAACTGTTTTTT
CASSLGSGFGEKLFF
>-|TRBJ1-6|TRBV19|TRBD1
TGTGCCAGTGAACAGGGGGCGTATAATTCACCCCTCCACTTT
CASEQGAYNSPLHF
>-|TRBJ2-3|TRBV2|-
TGTGCCAGCACGGGACTCGCCCCGGATACGCAGTATTTT
CASTGLAPDTQYF
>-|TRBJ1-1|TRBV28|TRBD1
TGTGCCAGCAGTGGACAGGGGGCCACTGAAGCTTTCTTT
CASSGQGATEAFF
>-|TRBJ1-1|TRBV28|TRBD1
TGTGCCAGCAGTTTTTGGACCGGGACAGGAAAGGTTAACACTGAAGCTTTCTTT
CASSFWTGTGKVNTEAFF
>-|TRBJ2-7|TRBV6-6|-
TGTGCCAGCAGCCGGGACTACGAGCAGTACTTC
CASSRDYEQYF
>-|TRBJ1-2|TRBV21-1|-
TGTGCCAGCAGCAAAAGGGGACAGGGGGCCTCCTATGGCTACACCTTC
CASSKRGQGASYGYTF
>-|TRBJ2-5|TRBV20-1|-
TGCAGTGCTGTTGAGGGCAAGACCCAGTACTTC
CSAVEGKTQYF
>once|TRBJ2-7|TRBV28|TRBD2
TGTGCCAGCAGTCTACTAGCGGGTCTATACGAGCAGTACTTC
CASSLLAGLYEQYF
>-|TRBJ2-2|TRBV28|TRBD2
TGTGCCAGCCTACCTCCAGCGGGGGGGCCGAACACCGGGGAGCTGTTTTTT
CASLPPAGGPNTGELFF
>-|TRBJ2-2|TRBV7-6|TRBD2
TGTGCCAGCAGCTTAGGGCTAGCGGGGTACACCGGGGAGCTGTTTTTT
CASSLGLAGYTGELFF
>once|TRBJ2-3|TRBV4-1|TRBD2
TGCGCCACCCGACTAATTGGACTAGCCACAGATACGCAGTATTTT
CATRLIGLATDTQYF
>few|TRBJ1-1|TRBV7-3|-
TGTGCCAGCAGCTTAGACCCGGGATCTGAAGCTTTCTTT
CASSLDPGSEAFF
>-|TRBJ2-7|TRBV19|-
TGTGCCAGTAGTATAGACTCGGTTCTCTCCTACGAGCAGTACTTC
CASSIDSVLSYEQYF
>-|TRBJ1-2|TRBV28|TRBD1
TGTGCCAGCAGAACGGGACAGGGGGCGTCTGGCTACACCTTC
CASRTGQGASGYTF
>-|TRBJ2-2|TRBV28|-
TGTGCCAGCAGTTTAGGGCGTGGCCGGCCCGGGGAGCTGTTTTTT
CASSLGRGRPGELFF
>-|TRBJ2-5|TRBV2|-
TGTGCCAGCAATTTATTGGAGACCCAGTACTTC
CASNLLETQYF
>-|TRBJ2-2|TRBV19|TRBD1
TGTGCCAGTATGGGGGACAGGGACGTAGTTCCGAACACCGGGGAGCTGTTTTTT
CASMGDRDVVPNTGELFF
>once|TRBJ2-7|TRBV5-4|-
TGTGCCAGCAGCGGACTCCGGGAGACGAACGAGCAGTACTTC
CASSGLRETNEQYF
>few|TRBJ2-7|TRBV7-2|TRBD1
TGTGCCAGCAGCCGGGACAGGGGGCTGAGCGAGCAGTACTTC
CASSRDRGLSEQYF
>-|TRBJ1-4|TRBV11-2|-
TGTGCCAGCAGCTTAGTCGAGGCGGCACCTAATGAAAAACTGTTTTTT
CASSLVEAAPNEKLFF
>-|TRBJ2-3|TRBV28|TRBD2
TGTGCCAGCAGTTACGGGGTTGGCGGGGGGAGCACAGATACGCAGTATTTT
CASSYGVGGGSTDTQYF